This T cell receptor beta chain was observed in a study of blood T cell repertoires in COVID-19 (dated by TCRdb to 2020 to 2021). With regard to the full study: Samples from collaborators originated in the United States, Italy and Spain and spanned both the acute and convalescent phases of COVID-19. Where available, HLA class I and class II types were taken from metadata supplied by the sample provider and were not determined by assay-based typing. Samples came from the ongoing ImmuneRACE study (first 160 participants) plus 1,254 subjects from 6 global collaborators. The material from the prospective study consisted of cDNA or gDNA derived from T cells, B-cell-depleted T cells, or PBMCs. The repertoires were made available in a free public database intended to serve as a resource for research on the immune response to SARS-CoV-2. The sample metadata nearly always contained a de-identified subject ID, COVID-19 status, age in years and sex. The dataset comprised deeply sampled blood TCRbeta repertoires from subjects exposed to, actively infected with, or recovered from COVID-19.

At one collaborating source in Seattle, patients were enrolled during active infection and were followed longitudinally through the course of disease. Collaborating institutions collected whole blood in K2EDTA tubes following their own protocols. Collaborator samples were shipped for TCRbeta analysis as frozen whole blood, isolated PBMCs, or DNA extracted from either sample type. TCRbeta CDR3 regions were amplified from genomic DNA using the immunoSEQ Assay, a bias-controlled multiplex PCR. The study's own analysis went as follows. Within the assay, amplification of reference gene primers was used to estimate how many nucleated cells each sample contained. To quantify the absolute abundance of each unique TCRbeta CDR3 rearrangement, sequence reads were collapsed and filtered. For each sample, productive Simpson clonality was calculated as the square root of Simpson's diversity index across productive rearrangements. TCRdb took this table from immuneACCESS and kept in-frame rearrangements with V and J called. Such tables lack part of the clones; where checked against another copy, unresolved V genes explain under half of the gap, and the rest is unexplained. The V and J calls and the clone size are those of that table, but D and trimming were determined from the DNA. This sample gives about 370,000 clones in total; around 92% of them show up just once. The top ten clonotypes cover under 4% of the sample.

Looking up the germline V gene yields CDR1 KGHDR and CDR2 SFDVKD. At the junction V is shortened by 3 bases and J by 2 bases; bases outside the gene matches: 2. Inclusive of the bounding cysteine and phenylalanine, the CDR3 is 14 residues long. The kept DNA is CDR3 alone, 42 bases in frame from the first base. Study-wide findings and limitations: How much clinical and demographic metadata was included differed by source and by participant, and the metadata was provided uncurated.

Remarks on this clone: This receptor's antigen is unknown. The record has no base qualities; no much larger clone is one base away.

The rearranged segments are TRBV24-1 and TRBJ2-5, and 7 junctional nucleotides match TRBD1. This clonotype was sampled from a woman in her twenties or thirties with COVID-19, enrolled during active disease. The source material was peripheral blood. The bases read TGTGCCACCAGTGATCCCAGGGGGCAAGAGACCCAGTACTTC. Its amino acids are CATSDPRGQETQYF.